Listed below are T cell receptor beta chains from one sample, sequenced in a study of blood T cell repertoires in COVID-19. TCRdb's copy holds only in-frame clones and misses some; the assay was immunoSEQ multiplex PCR. The data hold under 350,000 clones, with approximately 90% observed a single time. Source material: peripheral blood. All receptors come from a man between 35 and 55 years old with acute or convalescent COVID-19. Both conserved end residues are part of each CDR3. The order of the fields is J gene, D gene, clone size, V gene, CDR3 length, CDR3 DNA, CDR3 protein. A D gene is named only where the DNA matches it firmly. Expanded clones are given a class, and other clones once, few, many or no size at all.

J gene: TRBJ2-7
D gene: NA
clone size: NA
V gene: TRBV4-1
CDR3 length: 13
CDR3 DNA: TGCGCCAGCAGCCAAGGTAAATCCTACGAGCAGTACTTC
CDR3 protein: CASSQGKSYEQYF

J gene: TRBJ1-1
D gene: NA
clone size: few
V gene: TRBV19
CDR3 length: 16
CDR3 DNA: TGTGCCAGTAGTGCATACAGGGTGTCCATGAACACTGAAGCTTTCTTT
CDR3 protein: CASSAYRVSMNTEAFF

J gene: TRBJ1-6
D gene: TRBD1
clone size: NA
V gene: TRBV5-1
CDR3 length: 14
CDR3 DNA: TGCGCCACTCGCCGGGACAGCTATGATTCACCCCTCCACTTT
CDR3 protein: CATRRDSYDSPLHF

J gene: TRBJ1-1
D gene: NA
clone size: once
V gene: TRBV2
CDR3 length: 14
CDR3 DNA: TGTGCCAGCCTAGACGGGCAGGGGAACACTGAAGCTTTCTTT
CDR3 protein: CASLDGQGNTEAFF

J gene: TRBJ2-2
D gene: TRBD1
clone size: NA
V gene: TRBV20-1
CDR3 length: 14
CDR3 DNA: TGCAGTGCTAGTGGGACAGGGCCCACCGGGGAGCTGTTTTTT
CDR3 protein: CSASGTGPTGELFF

J gene: TRBJ1-1
D gene: NA
clone size: NA
V gene: TRBV2
CDR3 length: 12
CDR3 DNA: TGTGCCAGCAGTGCCCGGACTGAGGGAGGTTTCTTT
CDR3 protein: CASSARTEGGFF

J gene: TRBJ2-2
D gene: NA
clone size: NA
V gene: TRBV6-6
CDR3 length: 17
CDR3 DNA: TGTGCCAGCAGTCCTACAGGGCCGAGTTATGACACCGGGGAGCTGTTTTTT
CDR3 protein: CASSPTGPSYDTGELFF

J gene: TRBJ2-1
D gene: NA
clone size: NA
V gene: TRBV9
CDR3 length: 13
CDR3 DNA: TGTGCCAGCAGCGTAGATGACAAATATGAGCAGTTCTTC
CDR3 protein: CASSVDDKYEQFF

J gene: TRBJ2-1
D gene: NA
clone size: few
V gene: TRBV27
CDR3 length: 20
CDR3 DNA: TGTGCCAGCAGTTTAGGCCATGCGGGGGCCATCTCGAGCTCCTACAATGAGCAGTTCTTC
CDR3 protein: CASSLGHAGAISSSYNEQFF

J gene: TRBJ2-1
D gene: TRBD1
clone size: NA
V gene: TRBV30
CDR3 length: 14
CDR3 DNA: TGTGCCTGGAGTATTACAGGGGTAGGAAATGAGCAGTTCTTC
CDR3 protein: CAWSITGVGNEQFF

J gene: TRBJ1-2
D gene: TRBD1
clone size: NA
V gene: TRBV27
CDR3 length: 16
CDR3 DNA: TGTGCCAGCAGTTTATCGAAGGGGACAGTACTCTATGGCTACACCTTC
CDR3 protein: CASSLSKGTVLYGYTF

J gene: TRBJ2-4
D gene: NA
clone size: NA
V gene: TRBV28
CDR3 length: 14
CDR3 DNA: TGTGCCAGCAGGAGGACAGACCTGTGGTCCATTCAGTACTTC
CDR3 protein: CASRRTDLWSIQYF

J gene: TRBJ2-2
D gene: NA
clone size: NA
V gene: TRBV19
CDR3 length: 14
CDR3 DNA: TGTGCCAGTAGGTGGGAGAAGATTACCGGGGAGCTGTTTTTT
CDR3 protein: CASRWEKITGELFF

J gene: TRBJ2-2
D gene: TRBD2
clone size: NA
V gene: TRBV2
CDR3 length: 18
CDR3 DNA: TGTGCCAGCAGGCCCGGACTAGCGGGGCTATCGAACACCGGGGAGCTGTTTTTT
CDR3 protein: CASRPGLAGLSNTGELFF

J gene: TRBJ1-2
D gene: NA
clone size: NA
V gene: TRBV6-1
CDR3 length: 16
CDR3 DNA: TGTGCCAGCAGTGAAAATGGCCGGGTAACTAACTATGGCTACACCTTC
CDR3 protein: CASSENGRVTNYGYTF

J gene: TRBJ1-1
D gene: TRBD1
clone size: NA
V gene: TRBV7-2
CDR3 length: 16
CDR3 DNA: TGTGCCAGCAGCCCTGAATTTCCGACAGGGGCCACTGAAGCTTTCTTT
CDR3 protein: CASSPEFPTGATEAFF

J gene: TRBJ1-1
D gene: TRBD1
clone size: NA
V gene: TRBV3-1/TRBV3-2
CDR3 length: 13
CDR3 DNA: TGTGCCAGCAGCTTTTGGACAGGACCTAAAGCTTTCTTT
CDR3 protein: CASSFWTGPKAFF

J gene: TRBJ1-2
D gene: NA
clone size: few
V gene: TRBV13
CDR3 length: 15
CDR3 DNA: TGTGCCAGCAGCCGTTTGACAGAGATTAACTATGGCTACACCTTC
CDR3 protein: CASSRLTEINYGYTF

J gene: TRBJ2-7
D gene: NA
clone size: NA
V gene: TRBV2
CDR3 length: 12
CDR3 DNA: TGTGCCAGCCAAGGAGGCACCTACGAGCAGTACTTC
CDR3 protein: CASQGGTYEQYF

J gene: TRBJ1-3
D gene: NA
clone size: few
V gene: TRBV5-1
CDR3 length: 14
CDR3 DNA: TGCGCCAGCAGCCTTGCCACGGGGGGAAACACCATATATTTT
CDR3 protein: CASSLATGGNTIYF

J gene: TRBJ1-3
D gene: NA
clone size: NA
V gene: TRBV19
CDR3 length: 15
CDR3 DNA: TGTGCCAGTGCCAGGGAGGGGTTCTACGGAAACACCATATATTTT
CDR3 protein: CASAREGFYGNTIYF

J gene: TRBJ2-1
D gene: TRBD2
clone size: NA
V gene: TRBV20-1
CDR3 length: 14
CDR3 DNA: TGCAGTGCTAGTCGCCCAGCGGGGTCGAAGGAGCAGTTCTTC
CDR3 protein: CSASRPAGSKEQFF

J gene: TRBJ2-7
D gene: TRBD1
clone size: NA
V gene: TRBV4-1
CDR3 length: 16
CDR3 DNA: TGCGCCAGCAGCCCTCCCGGGGGACAGGGGATGGGAGAGCAGTACTTC
CDR3 protein: CASSPPGGQGMGEQYF

J gene: TRBJ2-2
D gene: TRBD1
clone size: NA
V gene: TRBV5-3
CDR3 length: 17
CDR3 DNA: TGTGCCAGAAGCCCCTCCGACAGGGGTTGTGGCACCGGGGAGCTGTTTTTT
CDR3 protein: CARSPSDRGCGTGELFF

J gene: TRBJ1-2
D gene: NA
clone size: NA
V gene: TRBV2
CDR3 length: 12
CDR3 DNA: TGTGCCAGCACTGCCAAGAGCTATGGCTACACCTTC
CDR3 protein: CASTAKSYGYTF

J gene: TRBJ2-7
D gene: NA
clone size: NA
V gene: TRBV20-1
CDR3 length: 11
CDR3 DNA: TGCAGTCCCCTCGCGGGCTACGAGCAGTACTTC
CDR3 protein: CSPLAGYEQYF

J gene: TRBJ1-2
D gene: TRBD1
clone size: once
V gene: TRBV5-1
CDR3 length: 21
CDR3 DNA: TGCGCCAGCAGCTTGGAAGGGGGCGCGTGGTCTCCCAAAGGGACAAACTATGGCTACACCTTC
CDR3 protein: CASSLEGGAWSPKGTNYGYTF

J gene: TRBJ1-2
D gene: NA
clone size: NA
V gene: TRBV23-1
CDR3 length: 15
CDR3 DNA: TGCGCCAGCAGTCAACAGACAGGAAGTAACTATGGCTACACCTTC
CDR3 protein: CASSQQTGSNYGYTF

J gene: TRBJ2-7
D gene: TRBD1
clone size: NA
V gene: TRBV3-1/TRBV3-2
CDR3 length: 12
CDR3 DNA: TGTGCCAGCAGCCTTCGGACAGGCGAGCAGTACTTC
CDR3 protein: CASSLRTGEQYF